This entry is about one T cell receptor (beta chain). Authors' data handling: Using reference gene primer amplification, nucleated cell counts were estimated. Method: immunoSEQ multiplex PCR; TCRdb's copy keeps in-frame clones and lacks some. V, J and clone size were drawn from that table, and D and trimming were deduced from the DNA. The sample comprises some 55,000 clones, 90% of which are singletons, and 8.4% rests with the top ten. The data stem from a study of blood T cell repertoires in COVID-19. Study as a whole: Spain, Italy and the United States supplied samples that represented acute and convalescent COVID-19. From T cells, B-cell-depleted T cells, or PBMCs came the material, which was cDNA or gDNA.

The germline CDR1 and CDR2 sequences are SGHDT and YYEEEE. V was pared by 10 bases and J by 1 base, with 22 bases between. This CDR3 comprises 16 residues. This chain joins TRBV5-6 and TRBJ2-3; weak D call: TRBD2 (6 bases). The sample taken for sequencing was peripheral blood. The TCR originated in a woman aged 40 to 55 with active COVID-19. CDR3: CASRAALRGGTDTQYF. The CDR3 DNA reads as TGTGCCTCCAGAGCGGCATTGCGCGGGGGCACAGATACGCAGTATTTT.